The 15 T cell receptor beta chains in this list originate from one sample, sequenced in a study of T cell responses to AZD1222 COVID-19 vaccine (dated by TCRdb to about 2021). The protocol used for the library was the immunoSEQ multiplex PCR assay. TCRdb re-hosts the immuneACCESS table, in-frame sequences only. Its copies lack some clones; in the studies checked, an unresolved V gene accounts for under half of them, and the cause for the rest is not known. In all, the sample holds 120,000 to 150,000 clones, and about 90% of those were seen once. The ten largest account for approximately 5% of the sample. The sample's time point label, in plain terms: baseline before first vaccination. The sample in question was peripheral blood, obtained on day 0 of AZD1222 vaccination. The receptor source for this set is an adult in good health.

The rearrangement links TRBV19 to TRBJ2-7; 7 bases fit TRBD1. Trimming removed 3 bases from V and 0 bases from J; junction bases left unmatched: 2. The CDR3 has 14 amino acids. Per germline, CDR1 LNHDA and CDR2 SQIVND (reference sequence). The CDR3 DNA reads TGTGCCAGTAGTATGGGACAGTTCTCCTACGAGCAGTACTTC. Translated, it gives CASSMGQFSYEQYF.

The genes are TRBV5-1 and TRBJ2-2, with D possibly being TRBD2 (5 bases). The V gene's germline CDR1 is SGHRS and CDR2 YFSETQ. The V end was cut by 3 bases, the J end by 3 bases, with 12 bases between. The CDR3 runs 15 residues. CDR3 DNA: TGCGCCAGCAGCTGGAGCGGAAGGGACACCGGGGAGCTGTTTTTT. The encoded protein is CASSWSGRDTGELFF. Based on the CDR3 plus reference TRBV5-1 and TRBJ2-2, the full variable domain is KAGVTQTPRYLIKTRGQQVTLSCSPISGHRSVSWYQQTPGQGLQFLFEYFSETQRNKGNFPGRFSGRQFSNSRSEMNVSTLELGDSALYLCASSWSGRDTGELFFGEGSRLTVL.

This clone occurred once. The chain carries TRBV10-2 and TRBJ1-5, with a possible D match to TRBD1 (6 bases). V lost 6 bases and J lost 1, with 13 bases in between. This CDR3 is 15 amino acids long. Germline V gene lookup returns CDR1 WSHSY and CDR2 SAAADI. The DNA of the CDR3 is TGCGCCAGCAGGTCGGACAGCAAAAGCAATCAGCCCCAGCATTTT. Translating it yields CASRSDSKSNQPQHF.

A single count supports this clone. The chain links TRBV6-5 to TRBJ2-7; the match to TRBD2 covers 9 bases. The CDR3 has 15 residues. The V gene's germline CDR1 is MNHEY and CDR2 SVGAGI. Trimming at V came to 5 bases and at J to 2 bases, leaving 7 bases not matched to a gene. The CDR3 is CASSTQLAGTYEQYF. The CDR3 nucleotides are TGTGCCAGCAGTACTCAGCTAGCGGGGACCTACGAGCAGTACTTC.

The J gene is TRBJ1-1, the V gene TRBV4-2, with D maybe TRBD1 (6 bases). V lost 4 bases to trimming and J lost 7 bases, with 31 bases between them. The CDR3 contains 19 residues. In germline, CDR1 is LGHNA, CDR2 YNFKEQ. This CDR3 reads CASSLQRRDTASGGREAFF. The CDR3 DNA reads TGTGCCAGCAGCCTCCAAAGAAGGGACACGGCCTCTGGGGGCCGTGAAGCTTTCTTT.

This chain uses TRBV27 with TRBJ2-7; D not resolved. This CDR3 contains 12 residues. Trimming took off 0 bases at V and 5 bases at J, with 5 bases between the two ends. Germline CDR1 reads MNHEY; CDR2 reads SMNVEV (reference sequence). Here the CDR3 reads CASSLSYHEQYF. CDR3 in DNA: TGTGCCAGCAGTTTATCGTACCACGAGCAGTACTTC.

In nucleotides, the CDR3 is TGCGCCAGCAGCTCTTCAGGGATGGAGGTCGAGCAGTACTTC. Translating it yields CASSSSGMEVEQYF. V is TRBV5-1 and J is TRBJ2-7, with D possibly being TRBD1 or TRBD2 (5 bases each). CDR1 and CDR2 from the germline V gene are SGHRS and YFSETQ. Trimming shortened V by 3 bases and J by 6 bases, and 16 bases separated the two germline ends. The CDR3 covers 14 residues.

The gene calls are TRBV14 and TRBJ2-3, with D hard to call. CDR1 is SGHDN and CDR2 is FVKESK in the germline V gene. CDR3 length equals 12 residues. The V end was cut by 3 bases, the J end by 6 bases, with 7 bases between. CDR3 coding DNA: TGTGCCAGCAGCCAGGAAGGGGATACGCAGTATTTT. Its translation: CASSQEGDTQYF. The variable domain in full, with the rest retrieved from reference TRBV14 and TRBJ2-3, is EAGVTQFPSHSVIEKGQTVTLRCDPISGHDNLYWYRRVMGKEIKFLLHFVKESKQDESGMPNNRFLAERTGGTYSTLKVQPAELEDSGVYFCASSQEGDTQYFGPGTRLTVL.

This clone appeared once. The chain uses TRBV9 and TRBJ2-1, with 14 bases identical to TRBD2. Germline assignment: CDR1 SGDLS and CDR2 YYNGEE. The trim removed 3 bases at V and 6 bases at J, leaving 5 bases unmatched. This CDR3 comprises 16 residues. In nucleotides, the CDR3 is TGTGCCAGCAGCGCTACCGGGACTAGCGGGAGCAATGAGCAGTTCTTC. The encoded protein is CASSATGTSGSNEQFF.

V gene TRBV5-6 combines with J gene TRBJ2-2, with D perhaps TRBD1 (6 bases). CDR3 length: 16 residues. V was pared by 0 bases and J by 2 bases, with 11 bases between. CDR1 and CDR2 (germline): SGHDT, YYEEEE. DNA of the CDR3: TGTGCCAGCAGCTTGGCACGGGACACTAACACCGGGGAGCTGTTTTTT. This encodes CASSLARDTNTGELFF.

The rearrangement uses TRBV15 and TRBJ2-6; 8 nucleotides line up with TRBD1. This CDR3 comprises 18 residues. Germline lookup yields CDR1 LNHNV and CDR2 YYDKDF (reference sequence). V was pared by 2 bases and J by 0 bases, with 6 bases of the junction left unmatched. The CDR3 nucleotides are TGTGCCACCAGCAGACCCGGACAGGGTCTCTCTGGGGCCAACGTCCTGACTTTC. This encodes CATSRPGQGLSGANVLTF.

The rearrangement uses TRBV5-1 and TRBJ2-1, with D perhaps TRBD1 (5 bases). Trimming cost V 0 bases and J 5 bases, with 12 bases left between them. There are 15 residues in the CDR3. Germline V CDR1 and CDR2: SGHRS, YFSETQ. The CDR3 DNA is TGCGCCAGCAGCTTGGTATACAGGAAAGACAATGAGCAGTTCTTC. It yields the protein CASSLVYRKDNEQFF.

V and J are TRBV6-2 or TRBV6-3 and TRBJ1-2; unclear D gene. This CDR3 spans 14 amino acids. Germline CDR1 and CDR2: MNHEY and SVGEGT. Trimming pared 2 bases from V and 4 bases from J, leaving 11 bases between. In DNA, the CDR3 is TGTGCCAGCAGTTACGATAGCAGGACCTATGGCTACACCTTC. This translates into CASSYDSRTYGYTF.

The V and J genes are TRBV10-3 and TRBJ1-3, with D uncertain. Trimming cost V 4 bases and J 8 bases, with 12 bases left between them. Germline V lookup: CDR1 ENHRY, CDR2 SYGVKD. CDR3 size: 13 residues. CDR3 loop: CAISAGNWDTIYF. DNA of the CDR3: TGTGCCATCAGTGCGGGGAATTGGGACACCATATATTTT.

The V and J genes are TRBV2 and TRBJ1-1; D perhaps matches TRBD1 (5 bases). Between the trimmed V and J ends, which lost 6 bases and 2 bases, there was a span of 13 bases. Germline V gene sequence: CDR1 SNHLY, CDR2 FYNNEI. The CDR3 is made up of 14 amino acids. The CDR3 DNA reads TGTGCCAGCAGGAAAGTGGACATTAACACTGAAGCTTTCTTT. Translating gives CASRKVDINTEAFF.